Detailed here is one TCR beta chain. The entry originates in a study of T cell changes during pregnancy in multiple sclerosis. TCRdb keeps only in-frame clones here, not all; method: immunoSEQ multiplex PCR. The sample has over 50,000 clones, approximately 87% seen once; the top ten hold approximately 5.3%. There are 13 residues in the CDR3. Deletions cut 6 bases from V and 7 bases from J, with 12 bases between. Germline V lookup: CDR1 SNHLY, CDR2 FYNNEI. This receptor was identified in a human donor whose cells served as feeder cells for cultures in a pregnancy study. The chain has TRBV2 and TRBJ2-2; no reliable D call. The sample was peripheral blood from another person, used as feeder cells. The CDR3 DNA sequence: TGTGCCAGCAGAGGGTCTAGGGACGGGGAGCTGTTTTTT. This sequence encodes CASRGSRDGELFF.